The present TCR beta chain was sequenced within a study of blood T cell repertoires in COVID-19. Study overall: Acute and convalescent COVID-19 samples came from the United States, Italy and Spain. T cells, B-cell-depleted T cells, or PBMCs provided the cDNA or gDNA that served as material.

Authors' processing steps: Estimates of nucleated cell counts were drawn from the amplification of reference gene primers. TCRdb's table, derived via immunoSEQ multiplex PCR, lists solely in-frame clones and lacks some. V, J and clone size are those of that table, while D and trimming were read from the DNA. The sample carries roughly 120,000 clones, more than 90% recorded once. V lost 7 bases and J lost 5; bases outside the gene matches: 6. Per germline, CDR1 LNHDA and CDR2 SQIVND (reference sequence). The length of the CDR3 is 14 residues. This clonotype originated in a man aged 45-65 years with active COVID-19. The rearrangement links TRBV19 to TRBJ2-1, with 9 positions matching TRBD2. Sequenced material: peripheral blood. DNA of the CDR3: TGTGCCAGTACTAAGACTAGCGGTGACAATGAGCAGTTCTTC. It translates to CASTKTSGDNEQFF.